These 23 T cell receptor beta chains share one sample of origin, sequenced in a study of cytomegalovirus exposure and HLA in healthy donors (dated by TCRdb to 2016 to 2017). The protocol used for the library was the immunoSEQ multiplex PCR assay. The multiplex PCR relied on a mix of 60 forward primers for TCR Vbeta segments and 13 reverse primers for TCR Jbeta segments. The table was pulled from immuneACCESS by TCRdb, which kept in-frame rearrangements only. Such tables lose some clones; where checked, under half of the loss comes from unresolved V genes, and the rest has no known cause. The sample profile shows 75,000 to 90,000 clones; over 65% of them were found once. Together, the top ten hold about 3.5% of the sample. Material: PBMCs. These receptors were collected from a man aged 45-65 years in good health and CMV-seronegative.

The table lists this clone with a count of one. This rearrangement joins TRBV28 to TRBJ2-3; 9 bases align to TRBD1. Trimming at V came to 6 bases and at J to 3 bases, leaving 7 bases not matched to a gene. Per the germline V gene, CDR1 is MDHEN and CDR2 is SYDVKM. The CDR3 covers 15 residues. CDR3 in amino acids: CASRRSGTGTDTQYF. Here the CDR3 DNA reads TGTGCCAGCAGAAGGTCCGGGACAGGGACAGATACGCAGTATTTT. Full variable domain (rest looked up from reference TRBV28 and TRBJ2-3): DVKVTQSSRYLVKRTGEKVFLECVQDMDHENMFWYRQDPGLGLRLIYFSYDVKMKEKGDIPEGYSVSREKKERFSLILESASTNQTSMYLCASRRSGTGTDTQYFGPGTRLTVL.

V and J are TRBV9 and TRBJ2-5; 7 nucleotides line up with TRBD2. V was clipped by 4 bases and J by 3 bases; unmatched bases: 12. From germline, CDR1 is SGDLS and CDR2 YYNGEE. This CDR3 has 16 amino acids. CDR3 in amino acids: CASSPEKGGVKETQYF. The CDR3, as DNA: TGTGCCAGCAGCCCCGAAAAGGGAGGGGTAAAAGAGACCCAGTACTTC.

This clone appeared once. The DNA of the CDR3 is TGTGCCATCAGTGATACAGGGGGTGGTGAGCAGTTCTTC. Amino acid sequence: CAISDTGGGEQFF. The rearrangement links TRBV10-3 to TRBJ2-1; 8 bases are a match to TRBD1. The CDR3 is 13 residues long. The trim removed 3 bases at V and 9 bases at J, leaving 4 bases unmatched. From germline, CDR1 is ENHRY and CDR2 SYGVKD.

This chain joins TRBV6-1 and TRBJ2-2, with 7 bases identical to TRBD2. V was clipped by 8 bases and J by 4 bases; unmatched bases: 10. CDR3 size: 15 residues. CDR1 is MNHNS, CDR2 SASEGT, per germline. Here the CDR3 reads CASSRGEGLTGELFF. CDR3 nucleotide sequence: TGTGCCAGCTCACGAGGGGAGGGGCTCACCGGGGAGCTGTTTTTT.

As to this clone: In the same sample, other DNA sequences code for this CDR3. For the CDR3, the DNA is TGTGCCAGCTCACCAGGTGGAGCAACTAATGAAAAACTGTTTTTT. Amino acid sequence: CASSPGGATNEKLFF. This rearrangement joins TRBV18 to TRBJ1-4, with D uncertain. V dropped 2 bases and J dropped 0 bases, with 7 bases sitting between them. The length of the CDR3 is 15 residues. Germline V gene data show CDR1 as KGHSH and CDR2 as LQKENI.

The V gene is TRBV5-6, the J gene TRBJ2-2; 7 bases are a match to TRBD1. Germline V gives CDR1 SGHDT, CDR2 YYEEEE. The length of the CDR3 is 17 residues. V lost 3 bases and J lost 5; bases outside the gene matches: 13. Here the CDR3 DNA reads TGTGCCAGCAGCTCAAACCGACAGGGTCGGAGAACCGGGGAGCTGTTTTTT. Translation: CASSSNRQGRRTGELFF.

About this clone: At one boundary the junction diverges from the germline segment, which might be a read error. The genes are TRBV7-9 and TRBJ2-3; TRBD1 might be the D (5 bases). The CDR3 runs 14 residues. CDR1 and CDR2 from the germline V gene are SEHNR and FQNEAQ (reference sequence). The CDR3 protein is CSSARQFLADTQYF. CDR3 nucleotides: TGTTCCAGCGCTCGACAGTTTCTGGCAGATACGCAGTATTTT.

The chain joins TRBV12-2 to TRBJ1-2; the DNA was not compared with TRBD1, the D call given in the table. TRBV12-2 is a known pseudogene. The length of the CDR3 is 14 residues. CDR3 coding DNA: TGTGCAAGTCGCTTAGGGCGCAGGGTCGATGGCTACACCTTC. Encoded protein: CASRLGRRVDGYTF.

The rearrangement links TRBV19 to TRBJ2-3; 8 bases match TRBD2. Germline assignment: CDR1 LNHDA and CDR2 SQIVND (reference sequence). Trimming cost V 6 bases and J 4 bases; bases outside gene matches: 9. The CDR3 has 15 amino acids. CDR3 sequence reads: CASRESGGRADTQYF. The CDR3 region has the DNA TGTGCCAGTAGGGAGAGCGGGGGCCGGGCAGATACGCAGTATTTT.

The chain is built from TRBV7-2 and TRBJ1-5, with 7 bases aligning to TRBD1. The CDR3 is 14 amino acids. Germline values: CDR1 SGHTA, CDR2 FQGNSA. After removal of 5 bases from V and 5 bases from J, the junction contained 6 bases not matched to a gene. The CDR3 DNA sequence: TGTGCCAGCAGCGCAGACAGGGACCATCAGCCCCAGCATTTT. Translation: CASSADRDHQPQHF.

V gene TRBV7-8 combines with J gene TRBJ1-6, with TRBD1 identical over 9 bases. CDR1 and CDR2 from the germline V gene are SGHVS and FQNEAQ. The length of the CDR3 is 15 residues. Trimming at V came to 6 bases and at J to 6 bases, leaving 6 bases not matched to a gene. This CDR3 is CASRAQGQGNSPLHF. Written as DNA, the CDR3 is TGTGCCAGCAGGGCCCAGGGACAGGGTAATTCACCCCTCCACTTT.

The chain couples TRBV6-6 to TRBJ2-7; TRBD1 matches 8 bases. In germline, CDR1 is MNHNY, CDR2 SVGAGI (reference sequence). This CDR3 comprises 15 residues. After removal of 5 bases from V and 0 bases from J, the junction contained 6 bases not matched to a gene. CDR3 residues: CASSLRTGHSYEQYF. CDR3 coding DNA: TGTGCCAGCAGTCTCCGGACAGGGCACTCCTACGAGCAGTACTTC.

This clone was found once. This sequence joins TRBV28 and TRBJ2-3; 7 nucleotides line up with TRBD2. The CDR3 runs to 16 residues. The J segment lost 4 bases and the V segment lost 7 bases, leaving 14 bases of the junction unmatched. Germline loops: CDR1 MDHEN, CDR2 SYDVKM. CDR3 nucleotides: TGTGCCAGCAAAACGGGAATGAAGCGGGGTGCAGATACGCAGTATTTT. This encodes CASKTGMKRGADTQYF.

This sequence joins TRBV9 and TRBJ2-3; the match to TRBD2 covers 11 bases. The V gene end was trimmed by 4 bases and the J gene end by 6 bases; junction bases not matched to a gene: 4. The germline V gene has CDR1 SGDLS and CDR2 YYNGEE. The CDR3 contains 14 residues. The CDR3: CASSRGLAGDTQYF. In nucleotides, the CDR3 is TGTGCCAGCAGCCGAGGACTAGCGGGTGATACGCAGTATTTT.

The CDR3 coding sequence is TGTGCCAGCAGTTTATTAGCCCAGGGGGCGTCCTACGAGCAGTACTTC. It specifies CASSLLAQGASYEQYF. The chain carries TRBV28 and TRBJ2-7; 8 nucleotides align to TRBD1. This CDR3 is built from 16 residues. After removal of 1 base from V and 1 base from J, the junction contained 6 bases not matched to a gene. Germline loops: CDR1 MDHEN, CDR2 SYDVKM.

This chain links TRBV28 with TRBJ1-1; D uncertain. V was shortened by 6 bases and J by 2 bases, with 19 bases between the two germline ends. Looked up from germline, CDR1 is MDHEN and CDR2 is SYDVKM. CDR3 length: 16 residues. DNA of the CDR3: TGTGCCAGCAGAACCTCTGCATCAATCGGTAACACTGAAGCTTTCTTT. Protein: CASRTSASIGNTEAFF.

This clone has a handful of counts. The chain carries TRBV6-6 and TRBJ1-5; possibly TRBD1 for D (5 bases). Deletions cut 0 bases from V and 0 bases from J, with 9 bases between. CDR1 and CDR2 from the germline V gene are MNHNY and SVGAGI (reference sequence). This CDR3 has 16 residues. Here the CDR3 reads CASSYSGRDSNQPQHF. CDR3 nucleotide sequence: TGTGCCAGCAGTTACTCGGGGCGGGATAGCAATCAGCCCCAGCATTTT.

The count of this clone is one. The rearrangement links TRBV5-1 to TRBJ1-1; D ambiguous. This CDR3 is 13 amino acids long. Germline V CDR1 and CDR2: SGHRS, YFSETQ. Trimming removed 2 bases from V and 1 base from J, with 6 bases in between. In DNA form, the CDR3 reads TGCGCCAGCAGCTTAGCAGGGAACACTGAAGCTTTCTTT. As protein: CASSLAGNTEAFF.

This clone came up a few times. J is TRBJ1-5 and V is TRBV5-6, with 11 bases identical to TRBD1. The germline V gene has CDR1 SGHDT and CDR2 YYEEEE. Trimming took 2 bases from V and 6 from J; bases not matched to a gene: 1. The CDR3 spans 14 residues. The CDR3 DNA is TGTGCCAGCAGCTTTGGGACAGGGGGTCAGCCCCAGCATTTT. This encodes CASSFGTGGQPQHF.

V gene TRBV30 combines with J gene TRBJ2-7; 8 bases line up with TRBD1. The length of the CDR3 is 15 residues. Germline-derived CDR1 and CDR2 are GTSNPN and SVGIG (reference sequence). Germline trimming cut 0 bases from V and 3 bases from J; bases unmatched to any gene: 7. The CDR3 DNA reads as TGTGCCTGGAGTGTACGAGACAGGGGTATCTACGAGCAGTACTTC. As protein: CAWSVRDRGIYEQYF.

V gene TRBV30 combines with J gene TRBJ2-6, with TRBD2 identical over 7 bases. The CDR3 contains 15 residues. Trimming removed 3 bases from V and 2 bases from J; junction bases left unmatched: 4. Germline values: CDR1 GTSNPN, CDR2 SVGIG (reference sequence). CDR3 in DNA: TGTGCCTGGAGGGGAGGGGTAACTGGGGCCAACGTCCTGACTTTC. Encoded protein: CAWRGGVTGANVLTF.

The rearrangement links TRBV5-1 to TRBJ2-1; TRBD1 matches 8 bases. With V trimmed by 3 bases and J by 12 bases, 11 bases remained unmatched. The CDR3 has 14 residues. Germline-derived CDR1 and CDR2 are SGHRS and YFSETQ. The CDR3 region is CASSSGSTGTGQFF. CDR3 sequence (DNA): TGCGCCAGCAGCTCGGGAAGTACCGGGACAGGGCAGTTCTTC.

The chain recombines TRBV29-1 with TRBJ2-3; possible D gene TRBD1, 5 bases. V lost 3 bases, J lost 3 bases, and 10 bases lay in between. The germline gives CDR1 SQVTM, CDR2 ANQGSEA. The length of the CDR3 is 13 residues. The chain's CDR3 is CSVDAYRTDTQYF. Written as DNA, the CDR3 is TGCAGCGTTGACGCCTACAGGACAGATACGCAGTATTTT.